This T cell receptor beta chain was documented in a study of glioma-infiltrating T cells after dendritic cell vaccination. Study information: Autologous tumor lysate was loaded overnight onto monocyte-derived dendritic cells grown seven days with IL-4 and GM-CSF.

Stated time point: after dendritic cell vaccination, including at tumor progression/relapse. Input was approximately 2 ug genomic DNA, or all available if less. Method: immunoSEQ multiplex PCR; TCRdb's copy keeps in-frame clones and lacks some. Altogether 85,000 to 100,000 clones are present, 80% being singletons, with the ten largest covering about 5.7%. Details on this clone: Its antigen is undetermined.

Study-wide results and limits: Only a small number of patients had complete blood and tumor samples.

The TCR sequence derives from a human donor with glioblastoma. The input for sequencing was blood, taken after dendritic cell vaccination.

CDR3 protein: CASSLWGRSYEQYF. The CDR3 nucleotides read TGCGCCAGCAGCTTGTGGGGGCGCTCCTACGAGCAGTACTTC. The V and J genes are TRBV5-1 and TRBJ2-7; possibly TRBD1 for D (6 bases). Germline V gene lookup returns CDR1 SGHRS and CDR2 YFSETQ. This CDR3 is 14 amino acids long. V lost 1 base, J lost 0 bases, and 8 bases lay in between.